Below are 2 T cell receptor beta chains sequenced from a single sample in a study of T-cell memory formation after mild COVID-19. TCRdb redid the calling of the 5' RACE reads with MiXCR, one entry per CDR3 protein. The data contain roughly 250,000 distinct CDR3 sequences, about a sixth of them singletons. Sequences were obtained from PBMCs or a T cell subset sorted from them (not recorded which). Receptor source: a man aged 18 to 29 who had mild COVID-19 (a few samples of this study predate the infection). Cell type and time point are not known.

In this sample, this clonotype turned up a few times. The V gene is TRBV5-1, the J gene TRBJ2-1, with TRBD1 identical over 7 bases. Trimming at V came to 5 bases and at J to 8 bases, leaving 7 bases not matched to a gene. The CDR3 totals 13 residues. The germline V gene has CDR1 SGHRS and CDR2 YFSETQ. CDR3 sequence reads: CASSRDRADEQFF. The CDR3 region has the DNA TGCGCCAGCAGTCGTGACAGGGCCGATGAGCAGTTCTTC.

This clonotype was seen a few times. The genes are TRBV4-3 and TRBJ2-1; D unresolved. The germline V and J ends were trimmed by 1 base and 5 bases, with 9 bases remaining between them. CDR3 length: 14 amino acids. CDR1 is LGHNA and CDR2 is YSLEER in the germline V gene. The CDR3 reads CASSQVEAHNEQFF. DNA of the CDR3: TGCGCCAGCAGCCAAGTTGAAGCCCACAATGAGCAGTTCTTC.